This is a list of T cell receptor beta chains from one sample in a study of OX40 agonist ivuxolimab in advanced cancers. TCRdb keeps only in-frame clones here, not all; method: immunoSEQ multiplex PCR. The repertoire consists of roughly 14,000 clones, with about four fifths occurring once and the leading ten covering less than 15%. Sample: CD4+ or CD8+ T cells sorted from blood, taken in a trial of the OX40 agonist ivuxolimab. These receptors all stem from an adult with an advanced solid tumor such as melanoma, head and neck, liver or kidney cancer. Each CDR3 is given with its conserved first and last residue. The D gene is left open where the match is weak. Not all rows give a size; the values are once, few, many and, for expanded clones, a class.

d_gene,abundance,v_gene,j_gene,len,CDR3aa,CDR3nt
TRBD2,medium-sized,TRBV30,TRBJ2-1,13,CAWGRGGFNEQFF,TGTGCCTGGGGGCGCGGGGGGTTCAATGAGCAGTTCTTC
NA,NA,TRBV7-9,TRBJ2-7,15,CASSFMPAVEGEQYF,TGTGCCAGCAGCTTTATGCCGGCGGTTGAAGGGGAGCAGTACTTC
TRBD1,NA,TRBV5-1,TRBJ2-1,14,CASSFWDSDNEQFF,TGCGCCAGCAGCTTCTGGGACAGCGACAATGAGCAGTTCTTC
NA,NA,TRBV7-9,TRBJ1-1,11,CASQEDTEAFF,TGTGCCAGCCAGGAGGACACTGAAGCTTTCTTT
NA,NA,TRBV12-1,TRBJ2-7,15,CASSFAGRRSYEQYF,TGTGCCAGCAGCTTTGCAGGGAGGAGGTCCTACGAGCAGTACTTC
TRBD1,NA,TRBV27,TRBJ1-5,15,CASSSGQGSNQPQHF,TGTGCCAGCAGTTCGGGACAGGGGAGCAATCAGCCCCAGCATTTT
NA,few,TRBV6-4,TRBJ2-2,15,CASSVQDGNTGELFF,TGTGCCAGCAGTGTGCAGGATGGGAACACCGGGGAGCTGTTTTTT
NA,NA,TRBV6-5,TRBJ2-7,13,CASSSSRVYEQYF,TGTGCCAGCAGTTCCAGTAGGGTCTACGAGCAGTACTTC
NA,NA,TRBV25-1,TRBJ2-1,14,CASSEGGRSNEQFF,TGTGCCAGCAGTGAAGGGGGGCGAAGCAATGAGCAGTTCTTC
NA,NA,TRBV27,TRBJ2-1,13,CASRVPGYNEQFF,TGTGCCAGCAGGGTCCCCGGGTACAATGAGCAGTTCTTC
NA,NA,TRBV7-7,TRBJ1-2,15,CASSLFQPGNYGYTF,TGTGCTAGCAGCTTATTCCAGCCTGGTAACTATGGCTACACCTTC
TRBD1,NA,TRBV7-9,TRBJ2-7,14,CASSLQDRAGEQYF,TGTGCCAGCAGCCTCCAAGACAGGGCTGGCGAGCAGTACTTC
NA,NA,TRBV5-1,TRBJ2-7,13,CASRWAESYEQYF,TGCGCCAGCAGATGGGCAGAGTCCTACGAGCAGTACTTC
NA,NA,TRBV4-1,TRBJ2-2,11,CASSQVGELFF,TGCGCCAGCAGCCAAGTGGGGGAGCTGTTTTTT
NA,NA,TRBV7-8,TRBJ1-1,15,CASSFTRGQNTEAFF,TGTGCCAGCAGCTTTACCCGGGGACAGAACACTGAAGCTTTCTTT
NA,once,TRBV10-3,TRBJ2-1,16,CAISEALRDIYNEQFF,TGTGCCATCAGTGAGGCGCTCCGGGACATTTACAATGAGCAGTTCTTC
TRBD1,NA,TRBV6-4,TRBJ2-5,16,CASSAPDRAKNRTQYF,TGTGCCAGCAGTGCTCCAGACAGGGCCAAGAATAGGACCCAGTACTTC
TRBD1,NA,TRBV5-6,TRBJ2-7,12,CASSVQGHEQYF,TGTGCCAGCAGCGTACAGGGGCACGAGCAGTACTTC
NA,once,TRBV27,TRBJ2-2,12,CASSEITGELFF,TGTGCCAGCAGCGAAATCACCGGGGAGCTGTTTTTT
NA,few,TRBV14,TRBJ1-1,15,CASSQERSLNTEAFF,TGTGCCAGCAGCCAAGAGAGGAGCCTGAACACTGAAGCTTTCTTT
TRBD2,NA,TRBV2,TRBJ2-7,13,CAIRTSGTYEQYF,TGTGCCATCAGGACTAGCGGGACCTACGAGCAGTACTTC
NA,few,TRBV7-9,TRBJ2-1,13,CASSLGWANEQFF,TGTGCCAGCAGCTTAGGTTGGGCCAATGAGCAGTTCTTC
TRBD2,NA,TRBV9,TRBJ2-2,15,CASSVGLAGTGELFF,TGTGCCAGCAGCGTGGGACTAGCGGGAACCGGGGAGCTGTTTTTT
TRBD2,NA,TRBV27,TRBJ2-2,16,CASTRSAGGLSGELFF,TGTGCCAGCACTCGTTCGGCGGGGGGGCTTTCCGGGGAGCTGTTTTTT
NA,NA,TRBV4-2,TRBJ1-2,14,CASSRDAGAAGYTF,TGTGCCAGCAGCCGGGACGCAGGGGCGGCTGGCTACACCTTC
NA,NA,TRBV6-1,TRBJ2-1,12,CASRDGAGEQFF,TGTGCCAGCAGGGACGGCGCGGGTGAGCAGTTCTTC
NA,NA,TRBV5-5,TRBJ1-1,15,CASSQTTGLFAEAFF,TGTGCCAGCAGCCAAACAACGGGCCTCTTCGCGGAAGCTTTCTTT
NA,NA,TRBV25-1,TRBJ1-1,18,CASSDWRKGTQGLTEAFF,TGTGCCAGCAGTGATTGGAGGAAGGGGACGCAAGGTTTGACTGAAGCTTTCTTT
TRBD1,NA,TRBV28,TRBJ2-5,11,CATIRQGALYF,TGTGCCACCATCCGACAGGGGGCCTTGTACTTC
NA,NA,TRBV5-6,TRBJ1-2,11,CASSFSNGYTF,TGTGCCAGCAGCTTTTCGAATGGCTACACCTTC
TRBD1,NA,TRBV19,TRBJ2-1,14,CASRVPGQLNEQFF,TGTGCCAGTAGAGTACCGGGACAGCTGAATGAGCAGTTCTTC
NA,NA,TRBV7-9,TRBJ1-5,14,CASSSNRVPQPQHF,TGTGCCAGCAGCTCCAACAGGGTCCCTCAGCCCCAGCATTTT
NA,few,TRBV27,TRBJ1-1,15,CASSFFGSKNTEAFF,TGTGCCAGCAGTTTTTTTGGCAGCAAGAACACTGAAGCTTTCTTT
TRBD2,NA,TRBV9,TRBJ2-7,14,CASSVELADYEQYF,TGTGCCAGCAGCGTAGAGCTAGCGGATTACGAGCAGTACTTC
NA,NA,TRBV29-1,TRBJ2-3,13,CSVVAPDRNTQYF,TGCAGCGTTGTCGCCCCGGACCGTAATACGCAGTATTTT
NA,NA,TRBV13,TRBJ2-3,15,CASSPRQAPTDTQYF,TGTGCCAGCAGCCCCCGACAGGCCCCCACAGATACGCAGTATTTT
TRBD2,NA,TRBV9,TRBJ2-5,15,CASSVGGGAGETQYF,TGTGCCAGCAGCGTCGGCGGGGGGGCCGGAGAGACCCAGTACTTC
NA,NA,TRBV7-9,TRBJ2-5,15,CASSLVAGLQETQYF,TGTGCCAGCAGCTTAGTGGCAGGCCTTCAAGAGACCCAGTACTTC
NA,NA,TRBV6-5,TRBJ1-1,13,CASRTGAYTEAFF,TGTGCCAGCAGGACGGGGGCATACACTGAAGCTTTCTTT
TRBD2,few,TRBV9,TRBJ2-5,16,CASSPLAGEYQETQYF,TGTGCCAGCAGCCCCTTAGCGGGGGAATACCAAGAGACCCAGTACTTC
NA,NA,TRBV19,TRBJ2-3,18,CASSTDRSKVSITDTQYF,TGTGCCAGTAGTACAGACAGGTCCAAGGTATCAATCACAGATACGCAGTATTTT
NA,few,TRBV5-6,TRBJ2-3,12,CASSDGADTQYF,TGTGCCAGCAGCGATGGGGCGGATACGCAGTATTTT
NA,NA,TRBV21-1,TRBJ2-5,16,CASSSNQGLYQETQYF,TGTGCCAGCAGCAGTAACCAGGGCTTGTACCAAGAGACCCAGTACTTC
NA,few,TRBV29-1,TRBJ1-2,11,CSVESGHGYTF,TGCAGCGTTGAGTCAGGGCATGGCTACACCTTC
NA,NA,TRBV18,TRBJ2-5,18,CASSPPDSNVIPQETQYF,TGTGCCAGCTCACCACCCGACAGTAATGTAATTCCCCAAGAGACCCAGTACTTC
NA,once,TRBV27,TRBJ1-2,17,CASSLDGGGLLGYGYTF,TGTGCCAGCAGTCTGGACGGGGGGGGGCTGTTGGGGTATGGCTACACCTTC
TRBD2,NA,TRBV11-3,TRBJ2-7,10,CASSLGGEFF,TGTGCCAGCAGCTTGGGGGGGGAATTTTTC
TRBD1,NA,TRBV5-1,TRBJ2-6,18,CASSLTAGGYSGANVLTF,TGCGCCAGCAGCTTGACGGCAGGGGGTTACTCTGGGGCCAACGTCCTGACTTTC
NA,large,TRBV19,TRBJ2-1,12,CASSNGYNEQFF,TGTGCCAGTAGTAACGGATACAATGAGCAGTTCTTC
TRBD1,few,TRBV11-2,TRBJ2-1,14,CASSAGQGAYEQFF,TGTGCCAGCAGCGCGGGACAGGGGGCATATGAGCAGTTCTTC
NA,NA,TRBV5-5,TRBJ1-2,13,CASSFLGNYGYTF,TGTGCCAGCAGCTTTCTGGGGAACTATGGCTACACCTTC
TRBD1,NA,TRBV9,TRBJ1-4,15,CASSVEGAPNEKLFF,TGTGCCAGCAGCGTCGAGGGGGCGCCTAATGAAAAACTGTTTTTT
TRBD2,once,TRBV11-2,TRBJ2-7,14,CASKPSGTYYEQYF,TGTGCCAGCAAGCCTAGCGGTACTTATTACGAGCAGTACTTC
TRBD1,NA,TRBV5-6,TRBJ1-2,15,CASSFRTGKGYGYTF,TGTGCCAGCAGCTTTCGGACAGGAAAGGGCTATGGCTACACCTTC
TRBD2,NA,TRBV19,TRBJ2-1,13,CATLAGGYNEQFF,TGTGCCACCCTAGCGGGAGGGTACAATGAGCAGTTCTTC
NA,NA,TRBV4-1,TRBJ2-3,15,CASSQGWGETDTQYF,TGCGCCAGCAGCCAGGGGTGGGGGGAGACAGATACGCAGTATTTT
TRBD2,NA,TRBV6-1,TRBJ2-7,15,CASSEALAGGYEQYF,TGTGCCAGCAGTGAAGCCTTGGCGGGAGGTTACGAGCAGTACTTC
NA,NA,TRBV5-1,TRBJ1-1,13,CASSLDPVSEAFF,TGCGCCAGCAGCTTGGACCCGGTCTCTGAAGCTTTCTTT
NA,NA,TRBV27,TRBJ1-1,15,CASSFLRGEGTEAFF,TGTGCCAGCAGTTTTTTGAGGGGCGAGGGCACTGAAGCTTTCTTT